This section outlines one T cell receptor (beta chain) sequence together with its context. These data are taken from a study of cytotoxic CD8 clonotypes in ibrutinib-treated CLL. Germline values: CDR1 MNHEY, CDR2 SVGAGI. V shed 10 bases and J shed 0 bases, with 15 bases lying between them. The CDR3 sequence is 14 residues long. Sequencing used immunoSEQ multiplex PCR; TCRdb keeps in-frame clones, though not all of them. In the table there are fewer than 30,000 clones, around 74% of which are singletons. This specimen was PBMCs, taken at disease progression, from a patient treated with ibrutinib. The genes are TRBV6-5 and TRBJ1-1; possible D gene TRBD1, 5 bases. This TCR was sampled from a human donor with chronic lymphocytic leukemia. The CDR3 protein is CATHRGTLNTEAFF. Here the CDR3 DNA reads TGTGCCACCCACCGGGGCACTTTGAACACTGAAGCTTTCTTT.